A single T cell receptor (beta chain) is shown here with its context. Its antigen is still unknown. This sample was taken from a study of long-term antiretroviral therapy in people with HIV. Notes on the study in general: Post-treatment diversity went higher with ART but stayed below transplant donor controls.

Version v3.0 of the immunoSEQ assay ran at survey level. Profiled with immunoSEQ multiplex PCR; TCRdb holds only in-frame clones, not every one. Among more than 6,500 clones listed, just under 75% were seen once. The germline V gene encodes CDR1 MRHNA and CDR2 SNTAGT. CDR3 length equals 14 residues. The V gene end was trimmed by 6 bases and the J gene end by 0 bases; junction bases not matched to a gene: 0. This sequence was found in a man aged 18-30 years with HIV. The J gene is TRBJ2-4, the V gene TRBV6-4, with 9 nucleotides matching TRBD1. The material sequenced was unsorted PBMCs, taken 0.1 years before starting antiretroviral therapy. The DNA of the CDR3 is TGTGCCAGCAGGGACAGGGGAGCCAAAAACATTCAGTACTTC. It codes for CASRDRGAKNIQYF.